The following is a T cell receptor beta chain sequence with its context. Time point noted: blood 4 weeks post-SBRT, at nephrectomy. The treatment was: 15 Gy SBRT to primary tumor, nephrectomy 4 weeks later. Nephrectomy followed 15 Gy stereotactic body radiation by 4 weeks. This record belongs to a study of radiation and T cells in renal cell carcinoma. The V and J ends lost 3 bases and 3 bases, in that order; junction bases with no gene match: 7. This CDR3 contains 15 residues. CDR1 and CDR2 (germline): MGHDK, SYGVNS. TCRdb's copy holds only in-frame clones and misses some; the assay was immunoSEQ multiplex PCR. Of roughly 61,000 clones detected, about three quarters appear once; the ten largest clones hold over 5.5%.

J is TRBJ1-1 and V is TRBV25-1; 7 bases map to TRBD1. The sample consisted of blood, taken from a patient whose treatment included radiotherapy and nephrectomy. The receptor comes from a man in his 60s with renal cell carcinoma. The CDR3: CASSETGNWDTEAFF. CDR3 DNA sequence: TGTGCCAGCAGTGAGACAGGGAATTGGGACACTGAAGCTTTCTTT.